This note documents a single T cell receptor (beta chain) sequence. The CDR3 is made up of 15 amino acids. Germline V gene data show CDR1 as SGDLS and CDR2 as YYNGEE. Germline trimming cut 2 bases from V and 9 bases from J; bases unmatched to any gene: 8. The entry originates in a study of blood T cell repertoires in COVID-19. As for the study in general: Both acute and convalescent COVID-19 samples were obtained from the United States, Italy and Spain. PBMCs, B-cell-depleted T cells, or T cells were the source of the cDNA or gDNA that made up the material.

Sequenced by immunoSEQ multiplex PCR; TCRdb stores in-frame clones only, minus some. This sample carries approximately 99,000 clones, about 90% of them seen once, and the ten largest clones take just under 20%. The sequence was collected from a human donor in a cohort sampled during active COVID-19. The sequenced material came from peripheral blood. The J gene is TRBJ2-4, the V gene TRBV9; the match to TRBD2 covers 10 bases. The CDR3 loop reads CASSVVAGGGSIQYF. CDR3 nucleotide sequence: TGTGCCAGCAGCGTCGTAGCGGGAGGAGGGAGCATTCAGTACTTC.